These 25 T cell receptor beta chains were sequenced from one sample in a study of blood T cell repertoires in COVID-19 (dated by TCRdb to the early 2020s). Library preparation employed the immunoSEQ multiplex PCR assay. TCRdb limited this immuneACCESS table to in-frame rearrangements with V and J called. A share of clones is missing; checked studies link under half to unresolved V genes, and the rest is unexplained. The sample records some 300,000 clones, around 88% of which are singletons. The ten largest account for 6.9% of the sample. Sequenced sample: peripheral blood. The receptors derive from a woman aged 25-40 years who had recovered from COVID-19.

This chain connects TRBV6-1 to TRBJ1-1, with D perhaps TRBD1 (5 bases). CDR1 and CDR2 from the germline V gene are MNHNS and SASEGT. The CDR3 is made up of 14 amino acids. V lost 8 bases, J lost 4 bases, and 17 bases lay in between. In DNA form, the CDR3 reads TGTGCCAGCGTCGGTGCCAACGGGGGCACTGAAGCTTTCTTT. Amino acid sequence: CASVGANGGTEAFF.

In DNA form, the CDR3 reads TGTGCCAGCAGTAAGGGGCGGGGGGGAGAAAAACTGTTTTTT. Residues: CASSKGRGGEKLFF. This chain uses TRBV27 with TRBJ1-4, with D tentatively TRBD1 (5 bases). CDR3 length: 14 residues. The germline V gene has CDR1 MNHEY and CDR2 SMNVEV (reference sequence). Deletions cut 5 bases from V and 8 bases from J, with 15 bases between.

The V call is TRBV9, the J call TRBJ2-3; TRBD1 matches at 7 bases. There are 16 residues in the CDR3. Germline trimming cut 0 bases from V and 1 base from J; bases unmatched to any gene: 5. Germline lookup yields CDR1 SGDLS and CDR2 YYNGEE. CDR3 DNA: TGTGCCAGCAGCGTAGGACAGGGTTGGGGCACAGATACGCAGTATTTT. Its protein is CASSVGQGWGTDTQYF.

The genes are TRBV6-5 and TRBJ2-5; 7 nucleotides line up with TRBD2. The CDR3 is 15 residues long. J lost 2 bases, V lost 8 bases, and 11 bases had no gene match. Germline V gene data show CDR1 as MNHEY and CDR2 as SVGAGI. CDR3 region: CASEPRYGGQETQYF. DNA for the CDR3: TGTGCCAGCGAGCCCCGGTACGGGGGGCAAGAGACCCAGTACTTC.

This clone came up a few times. The CDR3 region has the DNA TGCGCCAGCAGCGAAAGGGACTTGCAAACAACCCAGTACTTC. This gives the protein CASSERDLQTTQYF. The rearrangement links TRBV5-1 to TRBJ2-5; weak D call: TRBD2 (6 bases). The CDR3 loop spans 14 amino acids. CDR1 and CDR2 from the germline V gene are SGHRS and YFSETQ. V was clipped by 4 bases and J by 8 bases, with 18 bases between them.

The gene calls are TRBV4-3 and TRBJ1-2; TRBD1 aligns across 8 bases. Germline CDR1 reads LGHNA; CDR2 reads YSLEER. The CDR3 runs 14 residues. V lost 4 bases to trimming and J lost 6 bases; unmatched junction nucleotides: 7. The CDR3: CASSRDRGANGYTF. For the CDR3, the DNA is TGCGCCAGCAGCCGAGACAGGGGCGCGAATGGCTACACCTTC.

J is TRBJ2-6 and V is TRBV5-1, with a tentative D call TRBD1 (6 bases). CDR1 and CDR2 (germline): SGHRS, YFSETQ. Trimming removed 4 bases from V and 1 base from J, with 12 bases in between. The CDR3 extends over 16 amino acids. The chain's CDR3 is CASSITTGSGANVLTF. The CDR3 region has the DNA TGCGCCAGCAGCATTACAACAGGGTCTGGGGCCAACGTCCTGACTTTC.

The CDR3 spells CASTPAGREKLFF. The CDR3 nucleotides are TGTGCCAGCACACCGGCGGGAAGAGAAAAACTGTTTTTT. V usage is TRBV28 and J usage is TRBJ1-4; no firm D call. Germline CDR1 reads MDHEN; CDR2 reads SYDVKM. V was cut by 7 bases and J by 8 bases, with 14 bases left in between. The CDR3 totals 13 residues. Full variable domain (remainder filled in from reference TRBV28 and TRBJ1-4): DVKVTQSSRYLVKRTGEKVFLECVQDMDHENMFWYRQDPGLGLRLIYFSYDVKMKEKGDIPEGYSVSREKKERFSLILESASTNQTSMYLCASTPAGREKLFFGSGTQLSVL.

The V gene is TRBV7-9, the J gene TRBJ1-3, with 8 bases fitting TRBD1. In germline, CDR1 is SEHNR, CDR2 FQNEAQ (reference sequence). V was pared by 6 bases and J by 0 bases, with 4 bases of the junction left unmatched. The CDR3 runs 15 residues. The CDR3 region has the DNA TGTGCCAGCAGTACAGGGGGACTCTCTGGAAACACCATATATTTT. Translation: CASSTGGLSGNTIYF. The full variable domain, its missing parts supplied by reference TRBV7-9 and TRBJ1-3, is DTGVSQNPRHKITKRGQNVTFRCDPISEHNRLYWYRQTLGQGPEFLTYFQNEAQLEKSRLLSDRFSAERPKGSFSTLEIQRTEQGDSAMYLCASSTGGLSGNTIYFGEGSWLTVV.

The chain carries TRBV5-1 and TRBJ2-5; 7 bases fit TRBD1. CDR3 length equals 16 residues. Germline V gives CDR1 SGHRS, CDR2 YFSETQ. V was pared by 0 bases and J by 0 bases, with 5 bases of the junction left unmatched. The CDR3 DNA reads as TGCGCCAGCAGCTTGGCCTCCGGGACAGACCAAGAGACCCAGTACTTC. It codes for CASSLASGTDQETQYF.

The chain links TRBV3-1 (or the pseudogene TRBV3-2) to TRBJ2-7, with 14 bases that match TRBD2. From germline, CDR1 is LGHDT and CDR2 YNNKEL (reference sequence). This CDR3 region has 18 residues. V trimming: 1 base; J trimming: 1 base; junction bases outside the gene matches: 6. CDR3 sequence (DNA): TGTGCCAGCAGCCAAGCCGGGACTAGCGGGGGCCCGTCCTACGAGCAGTACTTC. Encoded protein: CASSQAGTSGGPSYEQYF.

The chain couples TRBV10-3 to TRBJ2-5, with 7 bases matching TRBD1. V lost 3 bases, J lost 4 bases, and 8 bases stayed unmatched. The CDR3 totals 15 residues. Germline V gene lookup returns CDR1 ENHRY and CDR2 SYGVKD. CDR3 nucleotides: TGTGCCATCAGTGACCCGACAGGGTTCGGAGAGACCCAGTACTTC. Residues: CAISDPTGFGETQYF.

The genes are TRBV2 and TRBJ2-5, with TRBD1 matching 11 bases. CDR1 is SNHLY and CDR2 is FYNNEI in the germline V gene. The CDR3 loop spans 15 amino acids. After removal of 6 bases from V and 3 bases from J, the junction contained 6 bases not matched to a gene. The CDR3: CASSADRGLEETQYF. The CDR3 DNA sequence: TGTGCCAGCAGCGCGGACAGGGGGCTGGAAGAGACCCAGTACTTC. The full variable domain, its missing parts supplied by reference TRBV2 and TRBJ2-5, is EPEVTQTPSHQVTQMGQEVILRCVPISNHLYFYWYRQILGQKVEFLVSFYNNEISEKSEIFDDQFSVERPDGSNFTLKIRSTKLEDSAMYFCASSADRGLEETQYFGPGTRLLVL.

A few counts support this clone. This chain links TRBV7-2 with TRBJ1-1; 9 bases align to TRBD1. The V gene end was trimmed by 5 bases and the J gene end by 3 bases; junction bases not matched to a gene: 4. Germline values: CDR1 SGHTA, CDR2 FQGNSA. This CDR3 contains 14 residues. The DNA for the CDR3 is TGTGCCAGCAGCGTGACAGGGGGGGACACTGAAGCTTTCTTT. It codes for CASSVTGGDTEAFF. Drawing the rest from reference TRBV7-2 and TRBJ1-1, the complete variable domain is GAGVSQSPSNKVTEKGKDVELRCDPISGHTALYWYRQSLGQGLEFLIYFQGNSAPDKSGLPSDRFSAERTGGSVSTLTIQRTQQEDSAVYLCASSVTGGDTEAFFGQGTRLTVV.

CDR3 sequence (DNA): TGCGCCAGCAGCCAGTCACCAACAGATACGCAGTATTTT. It yields the protein CASSQSPTDTQYF. The chain carries TRBV5-1 and TRBJ2-3; D call uncertain. V gave up 4 bases and J gave up 3 bases, with 9 bases separating them. CDR3 length: 13 residues. Germline CDR1 reads SGHRS; CDR2 reads YFSETQ.

The chain links TRBV4-2 to TRBJ2-7, with D possibly matching TRBD1 (6 bases). The V end was cut by 0 bases, the J end by 0 bases, with 9 bases between. The CDR3 totals 15 residues. Germline CDR1 LGHNA, CDR2 YNFKEQ. DNA of the CDR3: TGTGCCAGCAGCCAAGAGGGGGCTAGCTCCTACGAGCAGTACTTC. Protein: CASSQEGASSYEQYF.

The chain links TRBV4-2 to TRBJ1-2; TRBD1 might be the D (5 bases). Germline V gene data show CDR1 as LGHNA and CDR2 as YNFKEQ. Trimming took off 0 bases at V and 3 bases at J, with 17 bases between the two ends. The CDR3 spans 17 residues. CDR3 coding DNA: TGTGCCAGCAGCCAAGATAAGAGGTCCTGGGGCCACTATGGCTACACCTTC. It codes for CASSQDKRSWGHYGYTF.

The rearrangement links TRBV28 to TRBJ2-3; the D gene is possibly TRBD1 (6 bases). Germline-derived CDR1 and CDR2 are MDHEN and SYDVKM. The germline V and J ends were trimmed by 5 bases and 7 bases, with 19 bases remaining between them. The CDR3 has 15 residues. The CDR3 nucleotides are TGTGCCAGCAGTCCCAGGGGACGAACTCCGAATACGCAGTATTTT. Translated, it gives CASSPRGRTPNTQYF.

The gene calls are TRBV14 and TRBJ2-1; 9 positions agree with TRBD2. Looked up from germline, CDR1 is SGHDN and CDR2 is FVKESK. V gave up 7 bases and J gave up 0 bases; unmatched junction bases: 7. The length of the CDR3 is 16 residues. Written as DNA, the CDR3 is TGTGCCAGCACCGGGGGCGGGGGGGCCTCCTACAATGAGCAGTTCTTC. Translating it yields CASTGGGGASYNEQFF.

This clone turned up a few times. This chain uses TRBV10-3 with TRBJ2-1, with 10 bases lining up with TRBD1. V lost 4 bases and J lost 6; bases outside the gene matches: 6. CDR3 length: 15 residues. The germline CDR1 and CDR2 sequences are ENHRY and SYGVKD. This CDR3 reads CAISAGTGAINEQFF. The CDR3 nucleotides are TGTGCCATCAGTGCCGGGACAGGGGCCATCAATGAGCAGTTCTTC.

The chain links TRBV5-1 to TRBJ2-7; 8 positions agree with TRBD2. The CDR3 is made up of 18 amino acids. J gave up 0 bases and V 1 base, and 12 bases lay outside the gene matches. Per the germline V gene, CDR1 is SGHRS and CDR2 is YFSETQ. Here the CDR3 reads CASSLRPPGGARSYEQYF. In DNA, the CDR3 is TGCGCCAGCAGCTTGAGACCACCGGGGGGGGCCCGCTCCTACGAGCAGTACTTC.

This clone occurred a few times. V and J are TRBV21-1 and TRBJ1-1; no check of the table's D call, TRBD1, against the DNA was made. TRBV21-1 is described as a pseudogene. CDR3 length: 12 amino acids. The CDR3 is CASSKALGGAFF. The CDR3 nucleotides are TGTGCCAGCAGCAAAGCGCTAGGGGGAGCTTTCTTT.

The chain carries TRBV3-1 (or the pseudogene TRBV3-2) and TRBJ1-6, with 7 nucleotides matching TRBD1. The V and J ends lost 4 bases and 6 bases, in that order; junction bases with no gene match: 9. This CDR3 contains 16 residues. CDR1 and CDR2 from the germline V gene are LGHDT and YNNKEL (reference sequence). The CDR3: CASSPSETGSNSPLHF. CDR3 in DNA: TGTGCCAGCAGCCCCTCGGAGACAGGGTCTAATTCACCCCTCCACTTT.

The rearrangement uses TRBV14 and TRBJ2-2; weak D call: TRBD1 (5 bases). The V and J ends lost 0 bases and 0 bases respectively, with 29 bases between them. The CDR3 loop spans 23 amino acids. The germline CDR1 and CDR2 sequences are SGHDN and FVKESK. The CDR3: CASSQERSGHKNTQFANTGELFF. In DNA form, the CDR3 reads TGTGCCAGCAGCCAAGAAAGATCCGGACACAAAAACACCCAGTTCGCGAACACCGGGGAGCTGTTTTTT.

The chain recombines TRBV6-6 with TRBJ1-2; D ambiguous. CDR3 length equals 14 residues. Trimming removed 6 bases at V and 4 bases at J, with 15 bases between. The germline CDR1 and CDR2 sequences are MNHNY and SVGAGI (reference sequence). CDR3 sequence reads: CASSPLTVFYGYTF. Here the CDR3 DNA reads TGTGCCAGCAGCCCCCTTACAGTCTTCTATGGCTACACCTTC.